Listed below are T cell receptor beta chains from one sample, sequenced in a study of blood T cell repertoires in COVID-19. Clones were read by immunoSEQ multiplex PCR, and TCRdb kept only the in-frame ones, dropping some. This sample has around 95,000 clones, with about 85% found just once. The sequencing sample was made of peripheral blood. The receptors were sampled from a man aged 50 or older with active or convalescent COVID-19. Each CDR3 is given with its conserved first and last residue. Fields, in order: V gene, J gene, clone size, D gene, CDR3 protein, CDR3 DNA. D genes are given only for firm matches. A row's size may be missing; if present it is once, few, many or a size class.

v_gene: TRBV6-1; j_gene: TRBJ1-1; abundance: NA; d_gene: NA; CDR3aa: CASSESFEAFF; CDR3nt: TGTGCCAGCAGTGAATCTTTTGAAGCTTTCTTT
v_gene: TRBV13; j_gene: TRBJ2-7; abundance: NA; d_gene: NA; CDR3aa: CASSLGEGANSYEQYF; CDR3nt: TGTGCCAGCAGCTTAGGAGAAGGGGCAAACTCCTACGAGCAGTACTTC
v_gene: TRBV7-6; j_gene: TRBJ1-6; abundance: NA; d_gene: NA; CDR3aa: CASSLGSPDNSPLHF; CDR3nt: TGTGCCAGCAGCTTGGGGAGCCCAGATAATTCACCCCTCCACTTT
v_gene: TRBV7-2; j_gene: TRBJ2-1; abundance: NA; d_gene: TRBD2; CDR3aa: CASSQLAGEVGEQFF; CDR3nt: TGTGCCAGCAGCCAGCTAGCGGGAGAAGTGGGTGAGCAGTTCTTC
v_gene: TRBV12-3/TRBV12-4; j_gene: TRBJ2-1; abundance: NA; d_gene: NA; CDR3aa: CASSLREDNEQFF; CDR3nt: TGTGCCAGCAGTTTGAGGGAGGACAATGAGCAGTTCTTC
v_gene: TRBV5-4; j_gene: TRBJ2-5; abundance: NA; d_gene: TRBD1; CDR3aa: CASSGGTGAETQYF; CDR3nt: TGTGCCAGCAGCGGTGGGACAGGGGCCGAGACCCAGTACTTC
v_gene: TRBV21-1; j_gene: TRBJ1-1; abundance: NA; d_gene: NA; CDR3aa: CASRPRDRFSYTEAFF; CDR3nt: TGTGCCAGCCGACCCCGGGACAGGTTTTCATACACTGAAGCTTTCTTT
v_gene: TRBV5-1; j_gene: TRBJ1-3; abundance: once; d_gene: TRBD1; CDR3aa: CASSYWTGTGADTIYF; CDR3nt: TGCGCCAGCAGTTACTGGACCGGGACAGGGGCGGACACCATATATTTT
v_gene: TRBV27; j_gene: TRBJ1-4; abundance: NA; d_gene: TRBD1; CDR3aa: CASSKDRVLNEKLFF; CDR3nt: TGTGCCAGCAGTAAGGACAGGGTCCTTAATGAAAAACTGTTTTTT
v_gene: TRBV9; j_gene: TRBJ2-7; abundance: NA; d_gene: TRBD2; CDR3aa: CASSEMTSGSPYEQYF; CDR3nt: TGTGCCAGCAGCGAGATGACTAGCGGGAGCCCCTACGAGCAGTACTTC
v_gene: TRBV5-1; j_gene: TRBJ2-5; abundance: NA; d_gene: TRBD1; CDR3aa: CASNPTGSGETQYF; CDR3nt: TGCGCCAGCAACCCGACAGGGAGTGGGGAGACCCAGTACTTC
v_gene: TRBV5-1; j_gene: TRBJ2-2; abundance: NA; d_gene: NA; CDR3aa: CASSLEGGHYTGELFF; CDR3nt: TGCGCCAGCAGCTTGGAGGGCGGGCACTACACCGGGGAGCTGTTTTTT
v_gene: TRBV5-8; j_gene: TRBJ2-3; abundance: NA; d_gene: NA; CDR3aa: CASSEPRADTDTQYF; CDR3nt: TGTGCCAGCAGCGAGCCTCGAGCGGACACAGATACGCAGTATTTT
v_gene: TRBV6-6; j_gene: TRBJ2-1; abundance: NA; d_gene: TRBD2; CDR3aa: CASSPLRVAGEMNEQFF; CDR3nt: TGTGCCAGCAGTCCTCTTAGGGTAGCGGGAGAAATGAATGAGCAGTTCTTC
v_gene: TRBV19; j_gene: TRBJ1-4; abundance: NA; d_gene: NA; CDR3aa: CASSPQGWGQDNEKLFF; CDR3nt: TGTGCCAGTAGCCCCCAGGGGTGGGGGCAGGATAATGAAAAACTGTTTTTT
v_gene: TRBV6-5; j_gene: TRBJ1-2; abundance: NA; d_gene: TRBD1; CDR3aa: CASSRQGQNYGYTF; CDR3nt: TGTGCCAGCAGTCGACAGGGGCAGAACTATGGCTACACCTTC
v_gene: TRBV2; j_gene: TRBJ2-4; abundance: NA; d_gene: TRBD1; CDR3aa: CASSRDRLAKNIQYF; CDR3nt: TGTGCCAGCAGTCGGGACAGATTAGCCAAAAACATTCAGTACTTC
v_gene: TRBV29-1; j_gene: TRBJ2-1; abundance: medium-sized; d_gene: TRBD2; CDR3aa: CSVEGALASSYNEQFF; CDR3nt: TGCAGCGTTGAAGGCGCACTAGCGAGCTCCTACAATGAGCAGTTCTTC
v_gene: TRBV10-2; j_gene: TRBJ2-7; abundance: NA; d_gene: TRBD1; CDR3aa: CASSESTHGPGGSYEQYF; CDR3nt: TGCGCCAGCAGTGAGTCGACTCATGGGCCAGGGGGATCCTACGAGCAGTACTTC
v_gene: TRBV5-1; j_gene: TRBJ2-1; abundance: NA; d_gene: NA; CDR3aa: CASSLTTGSYNEQFF; CDR3nt: TGCGCCAGCAGCTTGACGACAGGCTCCTACAATGAGCAGTTCTTC
v_gene: TRBV11-2; j_gene: TRBJ2-2; abundance: NA; d_gene: TRBD2; CDR3aa: CASSSRTSSTGELFF; CDR3nt: TGTGCCAGCAGCTCGCGGACTAGCAGCACCGGGGAGCTGTTTTTT
v_gene: TRBV5-1; j_gene: TRBJ2-3; abundance: NA; d_gene: TRBD1; CDR3aa: CASSLGTGSDTQYF; CDR3nt: TGCGCCAGCAGCTTGGGGACAGGGTCGGATACGCAGTATTTT
v_gene: TRBV19; j_gene: TRBJ1-1; abundance: NA; d_gene: TRBD1; CDR3aa: CASSQTGVSTEAFF; CDR3nt: TGTGCCAGTAGCCAGACAGGGGTTTCCACTGAAGCTTTCTTT
v_gene: TRBV5-1; j_gene: TRBJ2-1; abundance: NA; d_gene: TRBD2; CDR3aa: CASSLVTGTRTNEQFF; CDR3nt: TGCGCCAGCAGCTTGGTGACTGGGACTAGAACAAATGAGCAGTTCTTC
v_gene: TRBV5-5; j_gene: TRBJ1-3; abundance: NA; d_gene: NA; CDR3aa: CASSLGFEGASGNTIYF; CDR3nt: TGTGCCAGCAGCTTGGGTTTTGAGGGCGCCTCTGGAAACACCATATATTTT
v_gene: TRBV5-1; j_gene: TRBJ2-2; abundance: NA; d_gene: NA; CDR3aa: CASSLGLLTGELFF; CDR3nt: TGCGCCAGCAGCTTAGGACTATTGACCGGGGAGCTGTTTTTT
v_gene: TRBV18; j_gene: TRBJ2-5; abundance: NA; d_gene: TRBD2; CDR3aa: CASSPSGLAAPIGETQYF; CDR3nt: TGTGCCAGCTCTCCCTCGGGACTAGCGGCGCCAATCGGGGAGACCCAGTACTTC
v_gene: TRBV12-3/TRBV12-4; j_gene: TRBJ2-5; abundance: NA; d_gene: NA; CDR3aa: CASSLGQSETQYF; CDR3nt: TGTGCCAGCAGTTTAGGACAATCGGAGACCCAGTACTTC
v_gene: TRBV2; j_gene: TRBJ1-2; abundance: NA; d_gene: NA; CDR3aa: CASSEGPEGYTF; CDR3nt: TGTGCCAGCAGTGAGGGGCCGGAGGGCTACACCTTC
v_gene: TRBV7-3; j_gene: TRBJ2-1; abundance: NA; d_gene: NA; CDR3aa: CASSLASSSGEQFF; CDR3nt: TGTGCCAGCAGCTTAGCATCTTCCTCGGGTGAGCAGTTCTTC
v_gene: TRBV6-1; j_gene: TRBJ1-5; abundance: NA; d_gene: NA; CDR3aa: CASSDEHSNQPQHF; CDR3nt: TGTGCCAGCAGTGACGAACATAGCAATCAGCCCCAGCATTTT
v_gene: TRBV7-9; j_gene: TRBJ1-4; abundance: NA; d_gene: NA; CDR3aa: CASSLEAGSVFF; CDR3nt: TGTGCCAGCAGCTTAGAGGCAGGGTCAGTGTTTTTT
v_gene: TRBV5-4; j_gene: TRBJ2-7; abundance: NA; d_gene: NA; CDR3aa: CASSPGDDEQYF; CDR3nt: TGTGCCAGCAGCCCGGGTGACGACGAGCAGTACTTC
v_gene: TRBV11-3; j_gene: TRBJ2-5; abundance: NA; d_gene: NA; CDR3aa: CASRNSISGNQETQYF; CDR3nt: TGTGCCAGCAGGAATTCCATTTCAGGGAACCAAGAGACCCAGTACTTC
v_gene: TRBV19; j_gene: TRBJ2-5; abundance: NA; d_gene: NA; CDR3aa: CASSIDQETQYF; CDR3nt: TGTGCCAGTAGTATCGACCAAGAGACCCAGTACTTC
v_gene: TRBV7-3; j_gene: TRBJ2-1; abundance: NA; d_gene: TRBD1; CDR3aa: CASSSPGQAHRQFF; CDR3nt: TGTGCCAGCAGCTCCCCCGGACAGGCCCATAGGCAGTTCTTC
v_gene: TRBV30; j_gene: TRBJ2-1; abundance: few; d_gene: TRBD2; CDR3aa: CALTSGSYNEQFF; CDR3nt: TGTGCACTGACTAGCGGCTCCTACAATGAGCAGTTCTTC
v_gene: TRBV6-5; j_gene: TRBJ1-5; abundance: NA; d_gene: NA; CDR3aa: CASSLTGVGSLPQHF; CDR3nt: TGTGCCAGCAGCCTCACGGGGGTTGGGTCTCTACCCCAGCATTTT
v_gene: TRBV7-3; j_gene: TRBJ2-3; abundance: NA; d_gene: NA; CDR3aa: CASSLEGDTQYF; CDR3nt: TGTGCCAGCAGCTTAGAGGGAGATACGCAGTATTTT
v_gene: TRBV27; j_gene: TRBJ2-1; abundance: NA; d_gene: NA; CDR3aa: CASSLSRADYNEQFF; CDR3nt: TGTGCCAGCAGTTTATCCAGGGCCGACTACAATGAGCAGTTCTTC
v_gene: TRBV10-3; j_gene: TRBJ1-2; abundance: NA; d_gene: TRBD1; CDR3aa: CAISAGGQRDGYTF; CDR3nt: TGTGCCATCAGTGCAGGGGGACAGAGGGATGGCTACACCTTC
v_gene: TRBV7-2; j_gene: TRBJ2-7; abundance: NA; d_gene: TRBD1; CDR3aa: CASSGDRSAEQYF; CDR3nt: TGTGCCAGCAGCGGGGACAGGTCCGCCGAGCAGTACTTC
v_gene: TRBV10-3; j_gene: TRBJ2-3; abundance: NA; d_gene: TRBD2; CDR3aa: CAISQASGNPDTQYF; CDR3nt: TGTGCCATCAGTCAGGCTAGCGGGAATCCAGATACGCAGTATTTT
v_gene: TRBV7-7; j_gene: TRBJ2-3; abundance: NA; d_gene: TRBD2; CDR3aa: CASSLTSGSTDTQYF; CDR3nt: TGTGCTAGCAGCCTGACTAGCGGGAGCACAGATACGCAGTATTTT
v_gene: TRBV19; j_gene: TRBJ2-2; abundance: NA; d_gene: TRBD1; CDR3aa: CASRGTGVGGELFF; CDR3nt: TGTGCCAGTCGCGGGACAGGGGTCGGCGGGGAGCTGTTTTTT
v_gene: TRBV6-5; j_gene: TRBJ1-4; abundance: few; d_gene: TRBD1; CDR3aa: CASSFTGGGKLFF; CDR3nt: TGTGCCAGCAGTTTCACAGGGGGCGGAAAACTGTTTTTT
v_gene: TRBV5-1; j_gene: TRBJ2-4; abundance: NA; d_gene: TRBD1; CDR3aa: CASSLEGQPENIQYF; CDR3nt: TGCGCCAGCAGCTTGGAGGGACAGCCCGAAAACATTCAGTACTTC
v_gene: TRBV2; j_gene: TRBJ2-1; abundance: NA; d_gene: NA; CDR3aa: CASSEGLGAYNEQFF; CDR3nt: TGTGCCAGCAGTGAGGGACTGGGGGCCTACAATGAGCAGTTCTTC
v_gene: TRBV10-1; j_gene: TRBJ1-6; abundance: NA; d_gene: TRBD1; CDR3aa: CASRRDRGSPLHF; CDR3nt: TGCGCCAGCAGACGGGACAGGGGTTCACCCCTCCACTTT
v_gene: TRBV12-3/TRBV12-4; j_gene: TRBJ2-2; abundance: NA; d_gene: NA; CDR3aa: CASSPTGLELFF; CDR3nt: TGTGCCAGCAGCCCAACAGGGTTGGAGCTGTTTTTT
v_gene: TRBV25-1; j_gene: TRBJ2-7; abundance: NA; d_gene: TRBD1; CDR3aa: CASSEGTGAYEQYF; CDR3nt: TGTGCCAGCAGTGAGGGGACAGGAGCATACGAGCAGTACTTC
v_gene: TRBV5-1; j_gene: TRBJ2-2; abundance: NA; d_gene: NA; CDR3aa: CASRGGTGELFF; CDR3nt: TGCGCCAGCAGGGGGGGCACCGGGGAGCTGTTTTTT
v_gene: TRBV30; j_gene: TRBJ1-1; abundance: NA; d_gene: NA; CDR3aa: CAWSAVGTYQAFF; CDR3nt: TGTGCCTGGAGTGCCGTTGGGACATATCAAGCTTTCTTT
v_gene: TRBV15; j_gene: TRBJ2-7; abundance: NA; d_gene: TRBD1; CDR3aa: CATSRARGRTGTGGLGEQYF; CDR3nt: TGTGCCACCAGCAGAGCGAGGGGAAGGACGGGGACAGGGGGCCTTGGGGAGCAGTACTTC
v_gene: TRBV4-1; j_gene: TRBJ2-2; abundance: many; d_gene: TRBD2; CDR3aa: CASRPQGLAGIAGELFF; CDR3nt: TGCGCCAGCAGACCTCAGGGACTAGCGGGAATAGCCGGGGAGCTGTTTTTT
v_gene: TRBV27; j_gene: TRBJ1-2; abundance: NA; d_gene: NA; CDR3aa: CASSSSTADYGYTF; CDR3nt: TGTGCCAGCAGTTCCTCGACAGCTGACTATGGCTACACCTTC
v_gene: TRBV9; j_gene: TRBJ2-1; abundance: once; d_gene: TRBD1; CDR3aa: CASSAGQGYNEQFF; CDR3nt: TGTGCCAGCAGCGCTGGACAGGGCTACAATGAGCAGTTCTTC
v_gene: TRBV12-3/TRBV12-4; j_gene: TRBJ2-7; abundance: NA; d_gene: NA; CDR3aa: CASSFTDSYEQYF; CDR3nt: TGTGCCAGCAGTTTTACAGATTCCTACGAGCAGTACTTC
v_gene: TRBV14; j_gene: TRBJ1-6; abundance: NA; d_gene: NA; CDR3aa: CASSQYVPNRSPLHF; CDR3nt: TGTGCCAGCAGCCAATACGTCCCTAACAGGTCACCCCTCCACTTT